This TCR beta chain was identified during a study of blood T cell repertoires in COVID-19 (dated by TCRdb to the early 2020s). For context, the study as a whole: Samples from collaborators originated in the United States, Italy and Spain and spanned both the acute and convalescent phases of COVID-19. The sample metadata nearly always contained a de-identified subject ID, COVID-19 status, age in years and sex. HLA class I and class II types, where available, came from metadata supplied by the sample provider rather than from assay-based typing. A freely available public database, intended as a resource for researchers studying the immune response to SARS-CoV-2, is where the repertoires were released. The material from the prospective study consisted of cDNA or gDNA derived from T cells, B-cell-depleted T cells, or PBMCs. Subjects who had been exposed to COVID-19, were actively infected with it, or had recovered from it provided the deeply sampled blood TCRbeta repertoires that made up the dataset. Samples were obtained from the ongoing ImmuneRACE study (first 160 participants) and from about 1,300 subjects provided by 6 global collaborators. General study outcomes and caveats: The amount of clinical and demographic metadata varied by source and participant and was provided uncurated.

At one collaborating source in Seattle, patients were enrolled during active infection and were followed longitudinally through the course of disease. Each collaborating institution followed its own protocols to collect whole blood in K2EDTA tubes. For TCRbeta analysis, collaborators shipped samples as frozen whole blood, isolated PBMCs, or DNA extracted from either of those sample types. The immunoSEQ Assay, a bias-controlled multiplex PCR, was used to amplify TCRbeta CDR3 regions from genomic DNA. On the study's bioinformatics: The number of nucleated cells in each sample was estimated from the amplification of reference gene primers within the assay. To quantify the absolute abundance of each unique TCRbeta CDR3 rearrangement, sequence reads were collapsed and filtered. Productive Simpson clonality was computed per sample as the square root of Simpson's diversity index over productive rearrangements. Drawn from immuneACCESS, this table holds only the in-frame rearrangements with V and J called that TCRdb kept. Clones are partly lost; checked studies trace under half to an unresolved V gene and leave the rest unexplained. V and J calls plus clone size are reproduced from that table; the DNA served to infer D and trimming. The sample profile shows approximately 170,000 clones; about 87% of them were found once. The top ten hold about 2.6% of the sample.

This clone was detected only once. The target of this receptor is not known. Base qualities are not recorded, but no much larger clone differs from it by a single base. The CDR3 covers 16 residues, taking in both the cysteine and the phenylalanine. Only the CDR3 portion is preserved as DNA: 48 bases, with reading frame beginning at the first base. CDR1 SGHRS and CDR2 YFSETQ were looked up in the germline V gene. Ends trimmed: V by 6 bases, J by 5 bases; bases unmatched to a gene: 11. The TCR was taken from a woman older than 75 with COVID-19, enrolled during active disease. This receptor chain uses TRBV5-1 and TRBJ1-6, and TRBD1 matches 7 of the central bases. The sample taken for sequencing was peripheral blood. The CDR3 region has the sequence CASTSAGGQDNSPLHF. The DNA sequence follows: TGCGCCAGCACCTCTGCGGGAGGACAGGATAATTCACCCCTCCACTTT.